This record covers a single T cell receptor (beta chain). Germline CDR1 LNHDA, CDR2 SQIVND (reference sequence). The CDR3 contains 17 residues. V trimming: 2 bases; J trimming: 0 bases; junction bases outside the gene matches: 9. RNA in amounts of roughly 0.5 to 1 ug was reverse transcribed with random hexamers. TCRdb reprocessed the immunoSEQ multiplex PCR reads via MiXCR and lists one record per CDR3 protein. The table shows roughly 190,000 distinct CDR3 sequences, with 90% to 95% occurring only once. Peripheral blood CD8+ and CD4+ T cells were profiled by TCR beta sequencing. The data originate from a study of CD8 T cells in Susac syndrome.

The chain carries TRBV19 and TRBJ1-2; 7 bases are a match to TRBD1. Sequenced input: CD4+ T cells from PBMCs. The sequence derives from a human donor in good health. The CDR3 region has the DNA TGTGCCAGTAGTATACCCGGACAGGAGGTTTCTAACTATGGCTACACCTTC. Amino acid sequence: CASSIPGQEVSNYGYTF.